Sequencing of this TCR beta chain was carried out in a study of T cells expressing NK-cell markers. Overall study context: It was sorted CD3+CD56-NKG2C+, CD3+CD56+NKG2C- and CD3+CD56+NKG2C+ T cells that provided the TCR beta repertoires. Overall study results and limits: Whether expanded NKG2C-expressing T cell clones recognize HCMV is unknown.

CDR3 length: 13 residues. Germline loops: CDR1 DFQATT, CDR2 SNEGSKA (reference sequence). Synthesis of TCR beta cDNA relied on 5'RACE template switching carrying UMIs. Reanalyzing the 5' RACE reads, TCRdb keeps one entry per CDR3 protein, without DNA. The sample has fewer than 6,500 distinct CDR3 sequences. By frequency, this clonotype is medium-sized. Its antigen is unidentified. This chain uses TRBV20-1 with TRBJ1-6; TCRdb outputs TRBD1, but without DNA this stays unchecked. The receptor was isolated from a man younger than 30 in good health. Sequenced input: blood T cells: a sorted CD56 or NKG2C T cell subset, CD4+ or CD8+ T cells, or bulk PBMC T cells (not recorded which). The CDR3 reads CSAKDRARSPLHF.